What follows are 27 T cell receptor beta chains derived from one specimen sequenced in a study of T-cell memory formation after mild COVID-19. In TCRdb, the 5' RACE reads were re-called with MiXCR into one record per CDR3 protein. The data show approximately 350,000 distinct CDR3 sequences, 13% seen once. Sequencing was performed on PBMCs or a T cell subset sorted from them (not recorded which). The receptors shown here come from a man younger than 30 who had mild COVID-19 (a few samples of this study predate the infection). Cell type and time point are not known.

This clonotype was picked up a small number of times. The chain employs TRBV7-8 and TRBJ1-1, with D uncertain. The length of the CDR3 is 15 residues. Germline assignment: CDR1 SGHVS and CDR2 FQNEAQ. Trimming removed 1 base from V and 3 bases from J, with 12 bases in between. The CDR3 nucleotides are TGTGCCAGCAGCTTAGTGTTGGGCGGGGACACTGAAGCTTTCTTT. It encodes CASSLVLGGDTEAFF.

This clonotype was seen just once. The chain carries TRBV5-1 and TRBJ1-1, with D unresolved. Looked up from germline, CDR1 is SGHRS and CDR2 is YFSETQ. Trimming removed 4 bases at V and 3 bases at J, with 16 bases between. This CDR3 comprises 15 residues. The CDR3 protein is CASSISAGGHTEAFF. DNA of the CDR3: TGCGCCAGCAGCATCTCGGCGGGAGGGCACACTGAAGCTTTCTTT.

This clonotype was seen only a few times. This chain joins TRBV4-1 and TRBJ1-4; D not resolved. CDR1 and CDR2 from the germline V gene are MGHRA and YSYEKL. This CDR3 has 14 residues. The germline V and J ends were trimmed by 5 bases and 4 bases, with 11 bases remaining between them. The CDR3 loop is CASSYLAINEKLFF. CDR3 DNA: TGCGCCAGCAGCTACCTAGCAATTAATGAAAAACTGTTTTTT.

This clonotype was recorded at least ten times. The chain couples TRBV6-5 to TRBJ1-6, with 7 bases fitting TRBD1. V lost 0 bases and J lost 5; bases outside the gene matches: 1. Germline CDR1 and CDR2: MNHEY and SVGAGI. The length of the CDR3 is 15 residues. CDR3 DNA sequence: TGTGCCAGCAGTTACTCAACAGGGGATAATTCACCCCTCCACTTT. Its protein is CASSYSTGDNSPLHF.

In this sample, this clonotype turned up a few times. The chain employs TRBV7-2 and TRBJ2-3; 7 nucleotides agree with TRBD1. V was pared by 7 bases and J by 0 bases, with 7 bases of the junction left unmatched. The CDR3 totals 15 residues. Germline loops: CDR1 SGHTA, CDR2 FQGNSA. CDR3 in amino acids: CASTQTGSSTDTQYF. As DNA, the CDR3 is TGTGCCAGCACTCAGACAGGGTCGAGCACAGATACGCAGTATTTT.

V is TRBV5-1 and J is TRBJ2-2, with 11 bases aligning to TRBD2. Looked up from germline, CDR1 is SGHRS and CDR2 is YFSETQ. The CDR3 extends over 17 amino acids. Trimming at V came to 0 bases and at J to 2 bases, leaving 3 bases not matched to a gene. The CDR3 sequence is CASSLDLAGGNTGELFF. DNA for the CDR3: TGCGCCAGCAGCTTGGATCTAGCGGGGGGCAACACCGGGGAGCTGTTTTTT.

V usage is TRBV29-1 and J usage is TRBJ1-2, with D tentatively TRBD1 (6 bases). Trimming stripped 5 bases from V and 8 bases from J, with 18 bases between. The V gene's germline CDR1 is SQVTM and CDR2 ANQGSEA. The CDR3 runs to 13 residues. DNA for the CDR3: TGCAGCGTTCATATCAGGGGTCGTTCGGGCTACACCTTC. As protein: CSVHIRGRSGYTF. The entire variable domain, with the rest obtained from reference TRBV29-1 and TRBJ1-2, is as follows: SAVISQKPSRDICQRGTSLTIQCQVDSQVTMMFWYRQQPGQSLTLIATANQGSEATYESGFVIDKFPISRPNLTFSTLTVSNMSPEDSSIYLCSVHIRGRSGYTFGSGTRLTVV.

Many counts were recorded for this clonotype. The chain combines TRBV20-1 with TRBJ1-5; D is unclear. Germline V gene data show CDR1 as DFQATT and CDR2 as SNEGSKA (reference sequence). CDR3 size: 16 residues. V lost 1 base and J 0 bases, leaving 13 bases between the germline ends. The CDR3 region has the DNA TGCAGTGCTAGAGGGTACGGGGATTATAGCAATCAGCCCCAGCATTTT. Translated: CSARGYGDYSNQPQHF.

The rearrangement joins TRBV4-3 to TRBJ1-4, with D maybe TRBD1 (6 bases). CDR1 LGHNA and CDR2 YSLEER come from the germline V gene. The V end lost 0 bases, the J end lost 8 bases, and 13 bases lay between the germline ends. The CDR3 contains 15 residues. The CDR3 DNA is TGCGCCAGCAGCCAAGAACAGGGAAGAGGAGAAAAACTGTTTTTT. Translation: CASSQEQGRGEKLFF.

This clonotype has just a few counts. The chain recombines TRBV7-8 with TRBJ2-2, with D perhaps matching TRBD2 (6 bases). Germline V gene lookup returns CDR1 SGHVS and CDR2 FQNEAQ. Trimming cost V 4 bases and J 5 bases, with 17 bases left between them. CDR3 length: 16 residues. The CDR3 here is CASSSLGEVGTGELFF. The CDR3 bases are TGTGCCAGCAGCTCCCTCGGGGAGGTAGGAACCGGGGAGCTGTTTTTT.

This clonotype was counted a few times. This chain links TRBV4-3 with TRBJ2-5; D gene unclear. Germline CDR1 LGHNA, CDR2 YSLEER. This CDR3 has 13 residues. Trimming stripped 0 bases from V and 5 bases from J, with 7 bases between. In nucleotides, the CDR3 is TGCGCCAGCAGCCAAGAGCGTGGGGAGACCCAGTACTTC. This codes for CASSQERGETQYF.

The rearrangement links TRBV6-5 to TRBJ2-5; 7 bases align to TRBD1. V dropped 0 bases and J dropped 5; count of bases not matched to a gene: 9. CDR3 size: 16 residues. Germline V lookup: CDR1 MNHEY, CDR2 SVGAGI. The CDR3 DNA sequence: TGTGCCAGCAGTTACTCGTTAAGGGGGCTGGGGGAGACCCAGTACTTC. Encoded protein: CASSYSLRGLGETQYF.

The chain couples TRBV5-1 to TRBJ2-7; D possibly corresponds to TRBD1 (6 bases). CDR3 size: 14 residues. With 7 bases removed from V and 1 base from J, the gap between germline ends came to 15 bases. Germline CDR1 reads SGHRS; CDR2 reads YFSETQ. CDR3 nucleotide sequence: TGCGCCAGCCGCCCATCGACAGGATCCTACGAGCAGTACGTC. Its translation: CASRPSTGSYEQYV.

This clonotype was seen repeatedly, ten times or more. This rearrangement joins TRBV5-1 to TRBJ2-5; 8 bases fit TRBD1. The trim removed 3 bases at V and 5 bases at J, leaving 15 bases unmatched. In germline, CDR1 is SGHRS, CDR2 YFSETQ. The CDR3 has 17 residues. CDR3: CASSSSTFRGLGETQYF. CDR3 bases: TGCGCCAGCAGCTCTTCCACGTTCAGGGGGCTTGGGGAGACCCAGTACTTC.

J is TRBJ2-7 and V is TRBV6-2 or TRBV6-3, with TRBD1 as a possible D gene (6 bases). This CDR3 is 13 amino acids long. Per the germline V gene, CDR1 is MNHEY and CDR2 is SVGEGT. V lost 5 bases, J lost 2 bases, and 10 bases lay in between. This CDR3 reads CASSTGTTYEQYV. DNA of the CDR3: TGTGCCAGCAGTACCGGGACAACCTACGAGCAGTACGTC.

The chain uses TRBV6-5 and TRBJ2-5, with 8 bases that match TRBD2. J lost 2 bases, V lost 4 bases, and 6 bases had no gene match. This CDR3 is 15 amino acids long. Per the germline V gene, CDR1 is MNHEY and CDR2 is SVGAGI. The CDR3 coding sequence is TGTGCCAGCAGTTCAGCGGGGGCGATACAAGAGACCCAGTACTTC. Its protein is CASSSAGAIQETQYF.

In its sample, this clonotype was seen a few times. This chain uses TRBV20-1 with TRBJ2-3; possibly TRBD1 or TRBD2 for D (5 bases each). Germline-derived CDR1 and CDR2 are DFQATT and SNEGSKA (reference sequence). Trimming pared 7 bases from V and 3 bases from J, leaving 14 bases between. The CDR3 has 13 residues. The CDR3 nucleotides are TGCAGTGGAGGGGACCTGGTGACAGATACGCAGTATTTT. Translated, it gives CSGGDLVTDTQYF.

V usage is TRBV7-2 and J usage is TRBJ2-7; the D call may be TRBD1 or TRBD2 (6 bases each). The length of the CDR3 is 12 residues. The germline V gene encodes CDR1 SGHTA and CDR2 FQGNSA. V was clipped by 3 bases and J by 9 bases, with 12 bases between them. The CDR3 bases are TGTGCCAGCAGCTTTAGGAGGGACACGCAGTACTTC. Translation: CASSFRRDTQYF. The full variable domain, its missing parts supplied by reference TRBV7-2 and TRBJ2-7, is GAGVSQSPSNKVTEKGKDVELRCDPISGHTALYWYRQSLGQGLEFLIYFQGNSAPDKSGLPSDRFSAERTGGSVSTLTIQRTQQEDSAVYLCASSFRRDTQYFGPGTRLTVT.

The chain is built from TRBV20-1 and TRBJ1-5; 7 bases match TRBD1. Trimming cost V 6 bases and J 1 base; bases outside gene matches: 12. The CDR3 covers 16 residues. The germline V gene has CDR1 DFQATT and CDR2 SNEGSKA (reference sequence). The CDR3 nucleotides are TGCAGTGCCTCGACGACAGGGAGGAGGAGCAATCAGCCCCAGCATTTT. This translates into CSASTTGRRSNQPQHF.

In this sample, this clonotype turned up a few times. This chain connects TRBV28 to TRBJ2-7; D uncertain. The CDR3 runs to 12 residues. Germline V gene sequence: CDR1 MDHEN, CDR2 SYDVKM. V was trimmed by 4 bases and J by 0 bases, leaving 4 bases between them. CDR3 region: CASSSHSYEQYF. The CDR3 nucleotides read TGTGCCAGCAGTTCCCACTCCTACGAGCAGTACTTC.

This clonotype was counted only a few times. J is TRBJ2-5 and V is TRBV10-3; 12 bases fit TRBD2. CDR1 ENHRY and CDR2 SYGVKD come from the germline V gene. J lost 5 bases, V lost 6 bases, and 13 bases had no gene match. The CDR3 has 17 residues. The CDR3 region is CAIRSVLAGGPGETQYF. In DNA form, the CDR3 reads TGTGCCATCAGGAGCGTACTAGCGGGGGGCCCTGGGGAGACCCAGTACTTC.

The rearrangement links TRBV4-3 to TRBJ1-1, with TRBD1 identical over 7 bases. V lost 6 bases to trimming and J lost 5 bases; unmatched junction nucleotides: 9. The CDR3 is 14 residues long. Germline V gives CDR1 LGHNA, CDR2 YSLEER. CDR3 coding DNA: TGCGCCAGCAGTAGAGTAGGGGGCGATACTGAAGCTTTCTTT. It specifies CASSRVGGDTEAFF.

This clonotype was counted a few times. This chain joins TRBV5-1 and TRBJ2-3; a weak D match, TRBD1 (6 bases). The CDR3 extends over 14 amino acids. Germline V lookup: CDR1 SGHRS, CDR2 YFSETQ. The V and J ends lost 3 bases and 5 bases respectively, with 13 bases between them. The CDR3 DNA sequence: TGCGCCAGCAGCTCGAGGACAGAAATAGATACGCAGTATTTT. Protein sequence: CASSSRTEIDTQYF.

This clonotype was seen more than once but under ten times. The chain is built from TRBV7-8 and TRBJ2-1, with 10 bases aligning to TRBD1. J was trimmed by 5 bases and V by 2 bases; bases with no gene match: 9. The CDR3 sequence is 17 residues long. Germline values: CDR1 SGHVS, CDR2 FQNEAQ. The CDR3 is CASSLPRGTGDNNEQFF. The CDR3 bases are TGTGCCAGCAGCTTACCTAGGGGGACAGGGGATAACAATGAGCAGTTCTTC.

This clonotype was counted at least ten times. The rearrangement uses TRBV5-1 and TRBJ2-3; a possible D gene is TRBD2 (6 bases). The V end lost 1 base, the J end lost 3 bases, and 9 bases lay between the germline ends. There are 14 residues in the CDR3. CDR1 and CDR2 (germline): SGHRS, YFSETQ. CDR3 amino acids: CASSLPSVTDTQYF. CDR3 in DNA: TGCGCCAGCAGCTTGCCTAGCGTTACAGATACGCAGTATTTT.

The chain uses TRBV12-3 or TRBV12-4 and TRBJ2-2; 9 bases line up with TRBD1. The CDR3 has 13 residues. V trimming: 5 bases; J trimming: 10 bases; junction bases outside the gene matches: 5. CDR3 amino acids: CASSPYRGQELFF. The CDR3 nucleotides read TGTGCCAGCAGTCCTTACAGGGGGCAGGAGCTGTTTTTT.

This rearrangement joins TRBV10-3 to TRBJ1-2, with unresolved D. In germline, CDR1 is ENHRY, CDR2 SYGVKD. CDR3 length: 14 residues. Between the trimmed V and J ends, which lost 0 bases and 8 bases, there was a span of 13 bases. This CDR3 reads CAISESVHSRGYTF. The CDR3, as DNA: TGTGCCATCAGTGAGTCGGTCCACAGTCGCGGCTACACCTTC.